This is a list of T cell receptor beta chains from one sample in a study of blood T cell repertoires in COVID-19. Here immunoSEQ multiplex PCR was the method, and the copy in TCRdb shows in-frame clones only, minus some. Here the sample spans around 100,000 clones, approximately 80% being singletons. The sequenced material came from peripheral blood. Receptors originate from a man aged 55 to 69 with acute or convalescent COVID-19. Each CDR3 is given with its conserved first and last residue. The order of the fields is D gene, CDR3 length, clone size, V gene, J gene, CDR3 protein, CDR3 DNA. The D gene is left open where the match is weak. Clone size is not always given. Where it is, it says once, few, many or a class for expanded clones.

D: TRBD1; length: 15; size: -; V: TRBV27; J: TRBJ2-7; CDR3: CASSSPGTASYEQYF; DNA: TGTGCCAGCAGTTCCCCCGGGACAGCTTCCTACGAGCAGTACTTC
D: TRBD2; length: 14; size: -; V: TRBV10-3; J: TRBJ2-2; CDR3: CATRTAGGTGELFF; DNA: TGTGCCACTCGGACGGCGGGAGGGACCGGGGAGCTGTTTTTT
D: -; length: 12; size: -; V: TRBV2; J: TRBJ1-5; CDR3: CASRGKNQPQHF; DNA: TGTGCCAGCCGGGGGAAAAATCAGCCCCAGCATTTT
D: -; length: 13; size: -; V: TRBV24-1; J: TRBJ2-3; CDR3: CATSDTSTDTQYF; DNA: TGTGCCACCAGTGACACTAGCACAGATACGCAGTATTTT
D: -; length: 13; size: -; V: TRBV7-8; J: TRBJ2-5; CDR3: CASSSLTAGTQYF; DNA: TGTGCCAGCAGCTCCCTCACCGCCGGGACCCAGTACTTC
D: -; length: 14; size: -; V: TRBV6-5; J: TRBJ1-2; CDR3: CASSYSSGNYGYTF; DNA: TGTGCCAGCAGTTACTCGAGCGGGAACTATGGCTACACCTTC
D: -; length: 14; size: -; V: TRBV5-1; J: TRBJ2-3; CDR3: CASSATVSTDTQYF; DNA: TGCGCCAGCAGCGCGACAGTTAGCACAGATACGCAGTATTTT
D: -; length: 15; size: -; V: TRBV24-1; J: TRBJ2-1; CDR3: CATSDSALASGEQFF; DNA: TGTGCCACCAGTGATTCGGCACTAGCCTCGGGTGAGCAGTTCTTC
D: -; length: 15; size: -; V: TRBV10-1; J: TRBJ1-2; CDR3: CASSARREPPYGYTF; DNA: TGCGCCAGCAGTGCCCGCCGGGAACCCCCCTATGGCTACACCTTC
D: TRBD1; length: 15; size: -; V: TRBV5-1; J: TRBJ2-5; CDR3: CASSLAGTGEETQYF; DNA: TGCGCCAGCAGCTTGGCCGGGACAGGGGAGGAGACCCAGTACTTC
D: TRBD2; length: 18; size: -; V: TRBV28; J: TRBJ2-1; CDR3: CASSYKTRTSGVYNEQFF; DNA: TGTGCCAGCAGTTACAAAACCCGGACTAGCGGAGTCTACAATGAGCAGTTCTTC
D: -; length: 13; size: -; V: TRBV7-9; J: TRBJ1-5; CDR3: CASSLPDSQPQHF; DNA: TGTGCCAGCAGCCTGCCGGACAGTCAGCCCCAGCATTTT
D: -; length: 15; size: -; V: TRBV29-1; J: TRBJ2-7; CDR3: CSVVSGMKTIYEQYF; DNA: TGCAGCGTTGTTTCCGGGATGAAGACGATCTACGAGCAGTACTTC
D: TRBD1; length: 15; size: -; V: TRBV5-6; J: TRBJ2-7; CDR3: CASSWGTGGPGEQYF; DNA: TGTGCCAGCAGCTGGGGGACAGGGGGACCAGGCGAGCAGTACTTC
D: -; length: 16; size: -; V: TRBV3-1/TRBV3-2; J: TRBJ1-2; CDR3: CASSQGRGGVAYGYTF; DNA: TGTGCCAGCAGCCAAGGTCGTGGGGGCGTCGCCTATGGCTACACCTTC
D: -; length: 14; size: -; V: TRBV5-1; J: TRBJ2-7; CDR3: CASSLNPLPDEQYF; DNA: TGCGCCAGCAGCTTGAACCCCCTCCCGGACGAGCAGTACTTC
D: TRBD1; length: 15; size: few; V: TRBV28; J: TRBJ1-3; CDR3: CASSGDRGSGNTIYF; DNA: TGTGCCAGCAGCGGAGACAGGGGCTCTGGAAACACCATATATTTT
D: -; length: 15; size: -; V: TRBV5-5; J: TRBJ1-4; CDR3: CASSLLAARDEKLFF; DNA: TGTGCCAGCAGCTTATTGGCCGCCAGGGATGAAAAACTGTTTTTT
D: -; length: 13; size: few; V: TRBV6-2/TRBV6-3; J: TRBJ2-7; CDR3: CASSTRPHYEQYF; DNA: TGTGCCAGCAGTACGAGGCCTCACTACGAGCAGTACTTC
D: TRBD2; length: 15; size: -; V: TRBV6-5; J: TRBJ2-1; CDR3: CASSRGLAGELEQFF; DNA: TGTGCCAGTTCCCGGGGACTAGCGGGAGAACTTGAGCAGTTCTTC
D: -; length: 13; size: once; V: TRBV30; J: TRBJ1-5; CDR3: CAWMGVQGQPQHF; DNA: TGTGCCTGGATGGGAGTACAGGGTCAGCCCCAGCATTTT
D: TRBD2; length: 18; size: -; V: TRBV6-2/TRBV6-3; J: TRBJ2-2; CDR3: CASSYPRRAGVGTGELFF; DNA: TGTGCCAGCAGTTACCCGAGGAGAGCGGGAGTAGGCACCGGGGAGCTGTTTTTT
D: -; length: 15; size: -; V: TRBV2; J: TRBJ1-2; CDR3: CASGGAARANYGYTF; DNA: TGTGCCAGCGGGGGGGCGGCGCGAGCTAACTATGGCTACACCTTC
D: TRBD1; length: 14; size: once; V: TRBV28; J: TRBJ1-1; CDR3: CASSPDRVPIEAFF; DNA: TGTGCCAGCAGCCCCGACAGGGTACCTATTGAAGCTTTCTTT
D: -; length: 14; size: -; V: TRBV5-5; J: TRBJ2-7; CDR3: CASSSIDSSYEQYF; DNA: TGTGCCAGCAGCTCCATCGACAGCTCCTACGAGCAGTACTTC
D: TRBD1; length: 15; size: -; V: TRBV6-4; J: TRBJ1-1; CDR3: CASSQGTGGSAEAFF; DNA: TGTGCCAGCAGTCAAGGGACAGGGGGCTCCGCTGAAGCTTTCTTT
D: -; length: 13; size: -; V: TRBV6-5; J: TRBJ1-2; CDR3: CASSWGGTYGYTF; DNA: TGTGCCAGCAGTTGGGGGGGAACCTATGGCTACACCTTC
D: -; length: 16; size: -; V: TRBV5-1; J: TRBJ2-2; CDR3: CASSYRATLNTGELFF; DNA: TGCGCCAGCAGTTACAGGGCCACCCTTAACACCGGGGAGCTGTTTTTT
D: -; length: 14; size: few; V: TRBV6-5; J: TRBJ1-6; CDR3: CASSRDRLRSPLHF; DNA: TGTGCCAGCAGCCGTGACAGGCTGCGATCACCCCTCCACTTT
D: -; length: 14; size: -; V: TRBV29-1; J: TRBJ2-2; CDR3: CSVLLAADTGELFF; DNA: TGCAGCGTTTTATTAGCGGCTGACACCGGGGAGCTGTTTTTT
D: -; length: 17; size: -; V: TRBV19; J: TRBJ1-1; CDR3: CASSIRPFGQKNTEAFF; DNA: TGTGCCAGTAGTATCCGCCCATTCGGACAGAAGAACACTGAAGCTTTCTTT
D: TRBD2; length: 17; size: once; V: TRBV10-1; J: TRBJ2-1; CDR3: CASSLTSGRGPYNEQFF; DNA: TGCGCCAGCAGTTTGACTAGCGGGAGGGGACCCTACAATGAGCAGTTCTTC
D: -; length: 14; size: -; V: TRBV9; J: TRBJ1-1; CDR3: CASSREDQSLSAFF; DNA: TGTGCCAGCAGCCGAGAGGATCAGTCCTTGAGCGCTTTCTTT
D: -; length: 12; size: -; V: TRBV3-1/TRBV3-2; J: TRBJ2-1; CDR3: CASSHNYNEQFF; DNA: TGTGCCAGCAGTCACAACTACAATGAGCAGTTCTTC
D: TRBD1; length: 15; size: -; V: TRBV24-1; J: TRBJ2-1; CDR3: CATSDPGQGTYKQFF; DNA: TGTGCCACCAGTGATCCAGGACAGGGTACGTATAAGCAGTTCTTC